Below, 4 T cell receptor beta chains from the same sample are listed, as sequenced in a study of T cell repertoires in cytomegalovirus infection. TCRdb reanalysed the reads using MiXCR and keeps one entry per CDR3 protein. The sample contains hundreds of thousands of distinct CDR3 sequences, over 7.5% of which appear only once. The sample consisted of PBMCs. The receptors were sampled from a human donor in good health (CMV status not recorded). Some clones in this sample may be carry-over from other donors' samples.

This chain joins TRBV4-1 and TRBJ2-7, with 7 positions matching TRBD2. Germline V gene sequence: CDR1 MGHRA, CDR2 YSYEKL. Germline trimming cut 4 bases from V and 5 bases from J; bases unmatched to any gene: 11. This CDR3 is 15 amino acids long. The chain's CDR3 is CASSLEVAGSNEQYF. The CDR3 bases are TGCGCCAGCAGCCTAGAAGTAGCGGGTAGCAACGAGCAGTACTTC.

The V and J genes are TRBV12-3 or TRBV12-4 and TRBJ1-4; D is undetermined. The CDR3 spans 11 residues. With 3 bases removed from V and 8 bases from J, the gap between germline ends came to 4 bases. CDR3: CASSFEEKLFF. In DNA form, the CDR3 reads TGTGCCAGCAGTTTCGAGGAAAAACTGTTTTTT.

This clonotype was observed at least ten times. The chain recombines TRBV12-3 or TRBV12-4 with TRBJ2-1; TRBD2 is a possible D gene (6 bases). The CDR3 contains 12 residues. Trimming left V 5 bases short and J 9 bases short, with 11 bases between. The CDR3 region is CASSLGSPEQFF. CDR3 nucleotides: TGTGCCAGCAGTCTCGGGAGCCCTGAGCAGTTCTTC.

The sample holds a few counts of this clonotype. The chain joins TRBV20-1 to TRBJ1-6; weak D call: TRBD1 (6 bases). Germline assignment: CDR1 DFQATT and CDR2 SNEGSKA (reference sequence). The CDR3 is 15 amino acids. V shed 4 bases and J shed 6 bases, with 16 bases lying between them. In DNA form, the CDR3 reads TGCAGTGCTACCCTAATCAGGGGACCTAATTCACCCCTCCACTTT. This sequence encodes CSATLIRGPNSPLHF.